This paragraph reports one TCR beta chain. Its target is not known. Trimming pared 0 bases from V and 0 bases from J, leaving 16 bases between. Germline CDR1 SGHDT, CDR2 YYEEEE. CDR3 size: 18 residues. Profiled with immunoSEQ multiplex PCR; TCRdb holds only in-frame clones, not every one. Seen here are 90,000 to 150,000 clones, 88% observed once, and the top ten hold under 6.5%. The sample originates from a study of cytomegalovirus exposure and HLA in healthy donors. Notes on the study in general: Later, an analysis found that TCR clusters from the first cohort tended to co-occur in the 90 to 150 validation repertoires. Some TCR beta chains (around 180 of them) were listed as cytomegalovirus-associated.

These donors were members of the roughly 110-subject validation cohort, a group separate from the roughly 670-subject first cohort. This chain joins TRBV5-6 and TRBJ1-3; a weak D match, TRBD1 (5 bases). The receptor was isolated from a woman in her late teens or twenties in good health and CMV-seropositive. The sample taken for sequencing was PBMCs. The CDR3 region has the DNA TGTGCCAGCAGCTTGGCGGGGGTGACAATCACCTCTGGAAACACCATATATTTT. The encoded protein is CASSLAGVTITSGNTIYF.